Following are 3 T cell receptor beta chains from one sample sequenced in a study of blood T cell repertoires in COVID-19. Libraries were prepared by immunoSEQ multiplex PCR; TCRdb keeps only in-frame clonotypes and omits some of them. The sample contains roughly 250,000 clones, more than 75% of which appear only once. The sequencing sample was made of peripheral blood. Receptors were obtained from a middle-aged man who had recovered from COVID-19.

This clone has more than one count but fewer than ten. The chain recombines TRBV7-3 with TRBJ2-5; 9 bases are shared with TRBD1. V lost 4 bases to trimming and J lost 5 bases; unmatched junction nucleotides: 8. The germline V gene encodes CDR1 SGHTA and CDR2 FQGTGA. The CDR3 spans 15 residues. The CDR3 DNA is TGTGCCAGCAGCTCACAGGGGGCGCAAGTGGAGACCCAGTACTTC. Encoded protein: CASSSQGAQVETQYF.

Concerning this clone itself: Other DNA sequences in this specimen translate into the identical CDR3. The CDR3 spells CASSLQGTNEKLFF. The DNA of the CDR3 is TGTGCCAGCAGCTTACAGGGCACTAATGAAAAACTGTTTTTT. V usage is TRBV7-9 and J usage is TRBJ1-4, with D tentatively TRBD1 (5 bases). V shed 2 bases and J shed 2 bases, with 6 bases lying between them. CDR1 and CDR2 (germline): SEHNR, FQNEAQ (reference sequence). The CDR3 has 14 residues.

This chain links TRBV7-3 with TRBJ1-6, with a possible D match to TRBD1 (5 bases). The CDR3 is 14 residues long. Trimming took 2 bases from V and 8 from J, leaving 10 bases between them. Per the germline V gene, CDR1 is SGHTA and CDR2 is FQGTGA. The CDR3 is CASSLQGGDSPLHF. The CDR3 nucleotides read TGTGCCAGCAGCTTACAGGGTGGAGATTCACCCCTCCACTTT. The full variable domain, in which reference TRBV7-3 and TRBJ1-6 provide the parts outside the CDR3, is GAGVSQTPSNKVTEKGKYVELRCDPISGHTALYWYRQSLGQGPEFLIYFQGTGAADDSGLPNDRFFAVRPEGSVSTLKIQRTERGDSAVYLCASSLQGGDSPLHFGNGTRLTVT.